These 21 T cell receptor beta chains originate from one sample sequenced in a study of T cells in Graves' hyperthyroidism and ophthalmopathy. Amplification targeted TCR beta CDR3 regions from RNA transcripts. An initial round of RT-PCR targeting the TCR CDR3 relied on the HTBI primer set. TCRdb processed the multiplex PCR reads anew with MiXCR; each CDR3 protein has one entry. The table lists around 690,000 distinct CDR3 sequences, roughly 17% of them singletons, with roughly 15% in the top ten. The specimen was blood. The receptors come from a man aged 45-65 years with Graves' hyperthyroidism.

This clonotype was recorded at least ten times. The gene calls are TRBV6-2 or TRBV6-3 and TRBJ2-1, with D tentatively TRBD2 (5 bases). Trimming removed 1 base from V and 10 bases from J, with 14 bases in between. The CDR3 extends over 14 amino acids. Germline lookup yields CDR1 MNHEY and CDR2 SVGEGT. The CDR3 region is CASSYYGPPGEQFF. CDR3 nucleotides: TGTGCCAGCAGTTACTACGGACCCCCGGGGGAGCAGTTCTTC.

The gene calls are TRBV18 and TRBJ2-5; 15 bases match TRBD2. The length of the CDR3 is 18 residues. Trimming took 3 bases from V and 3 from J; bases not matched to a gene: 8. From germline, CDR1 is KGHSH and CDR2 LQKENI. CDR3 sequence (DNA): TGTGCCAGCTCACCGATATGGACTAGCGGGAGGGCCGAAGAGACCCAGTACTTC. Protein sequence: CASSPIWTSGRAEETQYF.

This clonotype has a handful of counts. V and J are TRBV20-1 and TRBJ2-7; tentatively, D is TRBD1 (6 bases). Deletions cut 7 bases from V and 0 bases from J, with 13 bases between. CDR1 and CDR2 from the germline V gene are DFQATT and SNEGSKA (reference sequence). CDR3 length: 13 residues. DNA of the CDR3: TGCAGTGGAGAAACAGGGAGCTCCTACGAGCAGTACTTC. Translating it yields CSGETGSSYEQYF.

This clonotype has at least ten counts. The chain is built from TRBV11-2 and TRBJ2-3; D may be TRBD2 (5 bases). This CDR3 spans 14 amino acids. Germline V lookup: CDR1 SGHAT, CDR2 FQNNGV. V was cut by 5 bases and J by 3 bases, with 12 bases left in between. CDR3 amino acids: CASSPPLATDTQYF. The CDR3 coding sequence is TGTGCCAGCAGCCCCCCGCTAGCTACAGATACGCAGTATTTT.

This clonotype has a count of ten or more. J is TRBJ2-1 and V is TRBV7-9; D remains unclear. Germline-derived CDR1 and CDR2 are SEHNR and FQNEAQ (reference sequence). The CDR3 has 14 amino acids. V was clipped by 0 bases and J by 0 bases, with 3 bases between them. This chain's CDR3 is CASSLAFSYNEQFF. The CDR3 coding sequence is TGTGCCAGCAGCTTAGCTTTCTCCTACAATGAGCAGTTCTTC.

This clonotype was seen many times. J is TRBJ2-7 and V is TRBV28; D gene ambiguous. Per germline, CDR1 MDHEN and CDR2 SYDVKM. The V end was cut by 5 bases, the J end by 0 bases, with 11 bases between. The CDR3 totals 14 residues. DNA for the CDR3: TGTGCCAGCAGTCTGACTGGGGTCTCCTACGAGCAGTACTTC. This sequence encodes CASSLTGVSYEQYF.

This chain connects TRBV2 to TRBJ2-3; no clear D gene. From germline, CDR1 is SNHLY and CDR2 FYNNEI. Trimming left V 6 bases short and J 3 bases short, with 13 bases between. The CDR3 is made up of 14 amino acids. CDR3 in amino acids: CASRQLGGTDTQYF. The CDR3, as DNA: TGTGCCAGCAGGCAGCTAGGCGGAACAGATACGCAGTATTTT.

This clonotype was picked up a small number of times. The chain is built from TRBV9 and TRBJ2-5; D gene uncertain. The CDR3 extends over 14 amino acids. Trimming took 3 bases from V and 4 from J, leaving 13 bases between them. CDR1 SGDLS and CDR2 YYNGEE come from the germline V gene. This chain's CDR3 is CASSGGGRGETQYF. CDR3 nucleotide sequence: TGTGCCAGCAGCGGGGGTGGGCGCGGAGAGACCCAGTACTTC.

The gene calls are TRBV5-1 and TRBJ2-7, with 12 bases aligning to TRBD1. The trim removed 1 base at V and 5 bases at J, leaving 4 bases unmatched. This CDR3 region has 15 residues. Germline V gene lookup returns CDR1 SGHRS and CDR2 YFSETQ. The CDR3 here is CASSLRGQGADEQYF. The CDR3 coding sequence is TGCGCCAGCAGCTTGCGGGGACAGGGGGCCGACGAGCAGTACTTC.

This chain joins TRBV12-3 or TRBV12-4 and TRBJ2-3, with 9 positions matching TRBD1. The junction had 11 bases not matched to a gene; V was cut back by 5 bases and J by 11 bases. This CDR3 contains 14 residues. CDR3 sequence (DNA): TGTGCCAGCAGTCCCGACAGGGGGGGGAGAATGCAGTATTTT. It encodes CASSPDRGGRMQYF.

The rearrangement joins TRBV6-2 or TRBV6-3 to TRBJ1-2; no clear D. Germline loops: CDR1 MNHEY, CDR2 SVGEGT. This CDR3 has 13 residues. The V and J ends lost 6 bases and 2 bases respectively, with 10 bases between them. The CDR3 sequence is CASRMDGNYGYTF. CDR3 DNA sequence: TGTGCCAGCAGGATGGACGGAAACTATGGCTACACCTTC.

The gene calls are TRBV4-1 and TRBJ2-7; D uncertain. Trimming left V 0 bases short and J 0 bases short, with 6 bases between. This CDR3 spans 14 amino acids. Germline CDR1 and CDR2: MGHRA and YSYEKL. The CDR3 nucleotides read TGCGCCAGCAGCCAAGACAGTCCCTCCTACGAGCAGTACTTC. Its protein product is CASSQDSPSYEQYF.

This clonotype was counted at least ten times. The J gene is TRBJ2-5, the V gene TRBV3-1, with 9 bases fitting TRBD2. Germline lookup yields CDR1 LGHDT and CDR2 YNNKEL (reference sequence). With 4 bases clipped from V and 5 bases from J, the junction kept 11 bases outside the gene matches. CDR3 length equals 16 residues. CDR3 amino acids: CASSRTSSGIWETQYF. CDR3 coding DNA: TGTGCCAGCAGCCGTACCTCTAGCGGGATATGGGAGACCCAGTACTTC.

This clonotype was found many times. This sequence joins TRBV3-1 and TRBJ2-7; tentative D call: TRBD1 (6 bases). The CDR3 loop spans 14 amino acids. Germline assignment: CDR1 LGHDT and CDR2 YNNKEL (reference sequence). The V end was cut by 0 bases, the J end by 6 bases, with 12 bases between. This chain's CDR3 is CASSQEWGPIEQYF. The DNA for the CDR3 is TGTGCCAGCAGCCAAGAATGGGGGCCAATCGAGCAGTACTTC.

The genes are TRBV5-4 and TRBJ2-7; possible D gene TRBD2, 6 bases. The CDR3 length is 15 residues. Trimming removed 5 bases from V and 1 base from J, with 16 bases in between. Germline CDR1 reads SGHNT; CDR2 reads YYREEE (reference sequence). The CDR3 region is CASSTTGLPSYEQYF. The CDR3 nucleotides are TGTGCCAGCAGTACAACGGGACTCCCGTCCTACGAGCAGTACTTC.

In this sample, this clonotype turned up many times. This chain connects TRBV12-3 or TRBV12-4 to TRBJ1-5; 8 positions agree with TRBD1. Germline trimming cut 5 bases from V and 1 base from J; bases unmatched to any gene: 4. The CDR3 consists of 15 residues. CDR3 sequence reads: CASSTRQGSNQPQHF. The CDR3 bases are TGTGCCAGCAGTACCAGACAGGGGAGCAATCAGCCCCAGCATTTT.

The table lists this clonotype with a few counts. This chain connects TRBV5-1 to TRBJ2-5; TRBD1 or TRBD2 may be the D gene (5 bases each). The CDR3 extends over 15 amino acids. Trimming removed 0 bases from V and 2 bases from J, with 11 bases in between. Germline V gene data show CDR1 as SGHRS and CDR2 as YFSETQ. The CDR3 sequence is CASSLDGDAQETQYF. As DNA, the CDR3 is TGCGCCAGCAGCTTGGATGGGGACGCTCAAGAGACCCAGTACTTC.

This clonotype was observed a handful of times. The chain carries TRBV4-3 and TRBJ1-1; 7 bases line up with TRBD1. Per germline, CDR1 LGHNA and CDR2 YSLEER. V shed 3 bases, J shed 1 base, and the junction held 11 bases outside the gene matches. The CDR3 has 17 amino acids. The CDR3 sequence: CASSQTEGARGNTEAFF. The DNA of the CDR3 is TGCGCCAGCAGCCAGACGGAGGGGGCACGAGGGAACACTGAAGCTTTCTTT.

This clonotype appeared many times. The chain recombines TRBV10-1 with TRBJ2-7; D might be TRBD1 (5 bases). The germline CDR1 and CDR2 sequences are WNHNN and SYGVQD (reference sequence). The CDR3 covers 13 residues. With 0 bases removed from V and 5 bases from J, the gap between germline ends came to 8 bases. CDR3: CASSESGRDEQYF. The CDR3 DNA reads as TGCGCCAGCAGTGAGTCCGGCAGGGACGAGCAGTACTTC.

The chain joins TRBV5-5 to TRBJ2-1; 11 bases are a match to TRBD2. Germline lookup yields CDR1 SGHKS and CDR2 YYEKEE (reference sequence). This CDR3 is 15 amino acids long. Trimming at V came to 3 bases and at J to 6 bases, leaving 5 bases not matched to a gene. The CDR3 here is CASSSTSGGLNEQFF. The CDR3 DNA reads TGTGCCAGCAGCTCAACTAGCGGGGGACTCAATGAGCAGTTCTTC.

In its sample, this clonotype was seen a few times. V is TRBV15 and J is TRBJ2-1, with TRBD2 identical over 14 bases. V gave up 4 bases and J gave up 6 bases; unmatched junction bases: 17. This CDR3 has 20 residues. The germline V gene encodes CDR1 LNHNV and CDR2 YYDKDF (reference sequence). In DNA, the CDR3 is TGTGCCACCAGCACCGACCGACCCGGGACTAGCGGGAGTCCATGCAATGAGCAGTTCTTC. Protein product: CATSTDRPGTSGSPCNEQFF.